These 32 T cell receptor beta chains were sequenced from one sample in a study of OX40 agonist ivuxolimab in advanced cancers. The protocol was immunoSEQ multiplex PCR, while the TCRdb copy is restricted to in-frame clones and leaves out a portion. The sample yields about 14,000 clones, around two thirds seen once. This specimen was CD4+ or CD8+ T cells sorted from blood, taken in a trial of the OX40 agonist ivuxolimab. The receptors derive from an adult with an advanced solid tumor such as melanoma, head and neck, liver or kidney cancer.

This clone is a singleton in its sample. This chain uses TRBV5-8 with TRBJ1-1; 8 nucleotides line up with TRBD1. With 0 bases clipped from V and 0 bases from J, the junction kept 7 bases outside the gene matches. The CDR3 totals 17 residues. Looked up from germline, CDR1 is SGHTS and CDR2 is YDEGEE. The CDR3 nucleotides read TGTGCCAGCAGCTTGGTGACAGGGGTTCTGCTGAACACTGAAGCTTTCTTT. It translates to CASSLVTGVLLNTEAFF.

The chain has TRBV2 and TRBJ2-4; D is tentatively TRBD1 or TRBD2 (6 bases each). From germline, CDR1 is SNHLY and CDR2 FYNNEI. The CDR3 extends over 16 amino acids. V shed 6 bases and J shed 2 bases, with 17 bases lying between them. CDR3 protein: CASSDNWRDTKNIQYF. Here the CDR3 DNA reads TGTGCCAGCAGCGATAATTGGCGGGACACCAAAAACATTCAGTACTTC.

V usage is TRBV27 and J usage is TRBJ1-4; a possible D gene is TRBD1 (6 bases). This CDR3 has 16 amino acids. Trimming left V 0 bases short and J 4 bases short, with 12 bases between. Germline V gives CDR1 MNHEY, CDR2 SMNVEV (reference sequence). The CDR3 sequence is CASSLSYGQYNEKLFF. In DNA form, the CDR3 reads TGTGCCAGCAGTTTATCGTACGGACAGTATAATGAAAAACTGTTTTTT. Filled out from reference TRBV27 and TRBJ1-4, the complete variable domain reads EAQVTQNPRYLITVTGKKLTVTCSQNMNHEYMSWYRQDPGLGLRQIYYSMNVEVTDKGDVPEGYKVSRKEKRNFPLILESPSPNQTSLYFCASSLSYGQYNEKLFFGSGTQLSVL.

This chain joins TRBV29-1 and TRBJ2-7; TRBD1 agrees at 7 bases. The germline V gene has CDR1 SQVTM and CDR2 ANQGSEA. V shed 6 bases, J shed 4 bases, and the junction held 9 bases outside the gene matches. The CDR3 covers 13 residues. The CDR3 DNA is TGCAGCGTGACGGGGACAGAGGCTTACGAGCAGTACTTC. Translating gives CSVTGTEAYEQYF.

This chain joins TRBV5-8 and TRBJ2-7; possible D gene TRBD2, 5 bases. This CDR3 is built from 15 residues. CDR1 is SGHTS and CDR2 is YDEGEE in the germline V gene. V gave up 2 bases and J gave up 2 bases, with 14 bases separating them. The CDR3 loop reads CASSFSRLSAYEQYF. The CDR3 region has the DNA TGTGCCAGCAGCTTCTCTCGACTATCTGCCTACGAGCAGTACTTC. Looking up the rest from reference TRBV5-8 and TRBJ2-7 gives the full variable domain: EAGVTQSPTHLIKTRGQQATLRCSPISGHTSVYWYQQALGLGLQFLLWYDEGEERNRGNFPPRFSGRQFPNYSSELNVNALELEDSALYLCASSFSRLSAYEQYFGPGTRLTVT.

The J gene is TRBJ2-7, the V gene TRBV19; TRBD2 matches at 10 bases. V shed 6 bases and J 3 bases; nucleotides not matched to a gene: 14. Germline CDR1 and CDR2: LNHDA and SQIVND (reference sequence). This CDR3 region has 17 residues. The CDR3 DNA follows: TGTGCCAGTAGCTCGGCTACTAGCGGGAAGTTGTACTACGAGCAGTACTTC. It specifies CASSSATSGKLYYEQYF. The full variable domain, in which reference TRBV19 and TRBJ2-7 provide the parts outside the CDR3, is DGGITQSPKYLFRKEGQNVTLSCEQNLNHDAMYWYRQDPGQGLRLIYYSQIVNDFQKGDIAEGYSVSREKKESFPLTVTSAQKNPTAFYLCASSSATSGKLYYEQYFGPGTRLTVT.

J is TRBJ2-2 and V is TRBV2, with 9 bases that match TRBD2. V shed 4 bases and J 4 bases; nucleotides not matched to a gene: 13. The CDR3 totals 18 residues. Per the germline V gene, CDR1 is SNHLY and CDR2 is FYNNEI. The CDR3 is CASSGKREVGRSTGELFF. The DNA for the CDR3 is TGTGCCAGCAGTGGGAAGCGGGAGGTTGGGCGAAGCACCGGGGAGCTGTTTTTT. The complete variable domain, with remaining parts taken from reference TRBV2 and TRBJ2-2, reads EPEVTQTPSHQVTQMGQEVILRCVPISNHLYFYWYRQILGQKVEFLVSFYNNEISEKSEIFDDQFSVERPDGSNFTLKIRSTKLEDSAMYFCASSGKREVGRSTGELFFGEGSRLTVL.

The chain uses TRBV28 and TRBJ2-1; D gene ambiguous. The CDR3 spans 12 residues. Germline loops: CDR1 MDHEN, CDR2 SYDVKM. The ends were cut back, 7 bases at V and 4 bases at J, with 8 bases in the middle. CDR3 loop: CASKKEYNEQFF. The DNA of the CDR3 is TGTGCCAGCAAAAAAGAGTACAATGAGCAGTTCTTC.

The rearrangement uses TRBV19 and TRBJ2-7, with 8 bases fitting TRBD2. Unmatched junction bases numbered 4, after V lost 4 bases and J lost 2 bases. This CDR3 is built from 14 residues. Germline-derived CDR1 and CDR2 are LNHDA and SQIVND (reference sequence). The CDR3 region has the DNA TGTGCCAGTAGTAAAGAGCGGGAGCCCTACGAGCAGTACTTC. Amino acid sequence: CASSKEREPYEQYF.

V is TRBV18 and J is TRBJ2-3, with TRBD1 matching over 9 bases. Looked up from germline, CDR1 is KGHSH and CDR2 is LQKENI. The CDR3 totals 15 residues. J lost 6 bases, V lost 3 bases, and 7 bases had no gene match. The CDR3 bases are TGTGCCAGCTCACCTCGGGACAGGGCCTCTGATACGCAGTATTTT. This codes for CASSPRDRASDTQYF. Full variable domain (outside the CDR3, taken from reference TRBV18 and TRBJ2-3): NAGVMQNPRHLVRRRGQEARLRCSPMKGHSHVYWYRQLPEEGLKFMVYLQKENIIDESGMPKERFSAEFPKEGPSILRIQQVVRGDSAAYFCASSPRDRASDTQYFGPGTRLTVL.

This clone was recorded a few times. The chain links TRBV5-8 to TRBJ2-1; TRBD1 matches at 7 bases. The CDR3 spans 14 residues. CDR1 and CDR2 (germline): SGHTS, YDEGEE. The V gene end was trimmed by 7 bases and the J gene end by 3 bases; junction bases not matched to a gene: 7. CDR3 amino acids: CASGTGQFYNEQFF. CDR3 nucleotide sequence: TGTGCCAGCGGAACGGGACAGTTCTACAATGAGCAGTTCTTC.

The V gene is TRBV9, the J gene TRBJ2-2, with 8 bases that match TRBD1. The trim removed 6 bases at V and 1 base at J, leaving 5 bases unmatched. From germline, CDR1 is SGDLS and CDR2 YYNGEE. CDR3 length: 15 amino acids. The CDR3 region has the DNA TGTGCCAGCAACTCCGGGACAGGGAACACCGGGGAGCTGTTTTTT. Protein product: CASNSGTGNTGELFF.

The chain joins TRBV4-1 to TRBJ2-2; D is undetermined. The CDR3 has 15 residues. Per the germline V gene, CDR1 is MGHRA and CDR2 is YSYEKL. With 0 bases removed from V and 10 bases from J, the gap between germline ends came to 15 bases. CDR3 coding DNA: TGCGCCAGCAGCCAAGAGGGCAGGCCCTATGAGGAGCTGTTTTTT. Translation: CASSQEGRPYEELFF.

The chain carries TRBV19 and TRBJ2-3, with a tentative D call TRBD2 (6 bases). The CDR3 has 15 residues. Germline loops: CDR1 LNHDA, CDR2 SQIVND (reference sequence). V dropped 5 bases and J dropped 0 bases, with 12 bases sitting between them. The CDR3 DNA is TGTGCCAGTAGTCTCCCGGGGGAAAGCACAGATACGCAGTATTTT. This translates into CASSLPGESTDTQYF.

V usage is TRBV11-2 and J usage is TRBJ1-3; possible D gene TRBD1, 6 bases. V lost 7 bases to trimming and J lost 2 bases, with 12 bases between them. CDR1 SGHAT and CDR2 FQNNGV come from the germline V gene. The CDR3 has 14 amino acids. This chain's CDR3 is CASTGTNTGNTIYF. The CDR3 nucleotides are TGTGCCAGCACCGGGACAAACACTGGAAACACCATATATTTT. The complete variable domain, with remaining parts taken from reference TRBV11-2 and TRBJ1-3, reads EAGVAQSPRYKIIEKRQSVAFWCNPISGHATLYWYQQILGQGPKLLIQFQNNGVVDDSQLPKDRFSAERLKGVDSTLKIQPAKLEDSAVYLCASTGTNTGNTIYFGEGSWLTVV.

This chain connects TRBV4-2 to TRBJ2-1; D is undetermined. Trimming took off 1 base at V and 8 bases at J, with 15 bases between the two ends. This CDR3 contains 15 residues. Germline CDR1 is LGHNA and CDR2 is YNFKEQ. CDR3 protein: CASSQGPSLRDEQFF. DNA for the CDR3: TGTGCCAGCAGCCAAGGGCCCTCCCTGCGCGATGAGCAGTTCTTC.

The chain couples TRBV6-5 to TRBJ2-7; possible D gene TRBD1, 6 bases. The CDR3 is 13 residues long. Germline CDR1 reads MNHEY; CDR2 reads SVGAGI. The ends were cut back, 2 bases at V and 2 bases at J, with 7 bases in the middle. The chain's CDR3 is CASSYRDTYEQYF. CDR3 nucleotides: TGTGCCAGCAGTTACCGGGACACCTACGAGCAGTACTTC.

This clone came up a few times. This chain connects TRBV18 to TRBJ2-2, with TRBD1 as a possible D gene (6 bases). From germline, CDR1 is KGHSH and CDR2 LQKENI. V lost 3 bases to trimming and J lost 3 bases, with 26 bases between them. The CDR3 loop spans 20 amino acids. This chain's CDR3 is CASSPYPMTGTPGDTGELFF. CDR3 DNA: TGTGCCAGCTCACCCTACCCAATGACAGGCACCCCCGGAGACACCGGGGAGCTGTTTTTT.

The chain uses TRBV27 and TRBJ2-1; D call uncertain. V lost 3 bases and J lost 10, with 7 bases in between. Germline V gene data show CDR1 as MNHEY and CDR2 as SMNVEV (reference sequence). The CDR3 has 11 amino acids. The CDR3 coding sequence is TGTGCCAGCAGTTTCCTAGGGGAGCAGTTCTTC. Amino acids: CASSFLGEQFF.

The rearrangement uses TRBV6-1 and TRBJ2-7; D uncertain. Trimming removed 4 bases from V and 5 bases from J, with 15 bases in between. There are 14 residues in the CDR3. Germline V gives CDR1 MNHNS, CDR2 SASEGT. In DNA form, the CDR3 reads TGTGCCAGCAGTGTAGGTCCCACATGGGACGAGCAGTACTTC. Its protein is CASSVGPTWDEQYF.

CDR3 loop: CASSFAGGPFSTDTQYF. CDR3 nucleotides: TGTGCCAGCAGTTTCGCGGGAGGGCCATTTAGCACAGATACGCAGTATTTT. V is TRBV28 and J is TRBJ2-3, with 9 bases fitting TRBD2. Germline CDR1 MDHEN, CDR2 SYDVKM. The length of the CDR3 is 17 residues. V dropped 3 bases and J dropped 0; count of bases not matched to a gene: 7.

V and J are TRBV11-2 and TRBJ1-1, with D tentatively TRBD1 (5 bases). The CDR3 length is 11 residues. The V and J ends lost 6 bases and 8 bases respectively, with 10 bases between them. Germline V gives CDR1 SGHAT, CDR2 FQNNGV. The CDR3 region is CASSRREEAFF. The CDR3 bases are TGTGCCAGCAGTCGCAGGGAAGAAGCTTTCTTT.

This clone is medium-sized. V and J are TRBV6-4 and TRBJ1-6; D uncertain. CDR3 length: 13 amino acids. The V gene lost 0 bases and the J gene lost 7 bases, with 4 bases spanning the gap. Germline CDR1 is MRHNA and CDR2 is SNTAGT. This CDR3 reads CASSDSGNSPLHF. CDR3 sequence (DNA): TGTGCCAGCAGTGACTCGGGGAATTCACCCCTCCACTTT.

The gene calls are TRBV6-5 and TRBJ2-1, with 8 bases aligning to TRBD2. V lost 4 bases, J lost 4 bases, and 3 bases stayed unmatched. Germline loops: CDR1 MNHEY, CDR2 SVGAGI. This CDR3 contains 14 residues. The CDR3: CASSWSSGYNEQFF. The CDR3 nucleotides are TGTGCCAGCAGTTGGTCTAGCGGGTACAATGAGCAGTTCTTC.

This chain uses TRBV15 with TRBJ1-3; D is ambiguous. The CDR3 is made up of 14 amino acids. Trimming took 0 bases from V and 1 from J, leaving 4 bases between them. The germline gives CDR1 LNHNV, CDR2 YYDKDF (reference sequence). CDR3 in amino acids: CATSREISGNTIYF. The CDR3, as DNA: TGTGCCACCAGCAGAGAGATTTCTGGAAACACCATATATTTT.

This chain joins TRBV15 and TRBJ2-5; no firm D call. V gave up 0 bases and J gave up 7 bases, with 6 bases separating them. The CDR3 has 12 residues. Germline values: CDR1 LNHNV, CDR2 YYDKDF (reference sequence). CDR3 residues: CATSREYGTQYF. In DNA, the CDR3 is TGTGCCACCAGCAGAGAGTACGGGACCCAGTACTTC. Full variable domain (rest looked up from reference TRBV15 and TRBJ2-5): DAMVIQNPRYQVTQFGKPVTLSCSQTLNHNVMYWYQQKSSQAPKLLFHYYDKDFNNEADTPDNFQSRRPNTSFCFLDIRSPGLGDTAMYLCATSREYGTQYFGPGTRLLVL.

The rearrangement joins TRBV15 to TRBJ1-6; D uncertain. The CDR3 length is 14 residues. Germline CDR1 is LNHNV and CDR2 is YYDKDF (reference sequence). V shed 0 bases and J shed 6 bases, with 6 bases lying between them. This CDR3 is CATSRDGSNSPLHF. The CDR3 DNA reads as TGTGCCACCAGCAGAGATGGCAGTAATTCACCCCTCCACTTT.

This clone was picked up one time. The chain joins TRBV19 to TRBJ2-3, with TRBD2 as a possible D gene (5 bases). This CDR3 contains 18 residues. Germline-derived CDR1 and CDR2 are LNHDA and SQIVND (reference sequence). Trimming removed 0 bases from V and 0 bases from J, with 16 bases in between. The CDR3 protein is CASSIDLIGGYSTDTQYF. The CDR3 nucleotides are TGTGCCAGTAGTATAGATCTGATTGGCGGGTATAGCACAGATACGCAGTATTTT.

This clone was observed a handful of times. The chain combines TRBV27 with TRBJ2-7, with D perhaps matching TRBD1 (7 bases). V lost 0 bases and J 2 bases, leaving 14 bases between the germline ends. CDR3 length: 16 residues. Germline assignment: CDR1 MNHEY and CDR2 SMNVEV (reference sequence). CDR3 nucleotides: TGTGCCAGCAGTTTATCGGGACAGCGGGTCACCTACGAGCAGTACTTC. Its protein is CASSLSGQRVTYEQYF.

There are a few counts of this clone. This chain uses TRBV5-1 with TRBJ2-1, with D unclear. The CDR3 runs 12 residues. Per the germline V gene, CDR1 is SGHRS and CDR2 is YFSETQ. The V gene lost 7 bases and the J gene lost 1 base, with 6 bases spanning the gap. CDR3 in DNA: TGCGCCAGCTTATCGTCCTACAATGAGCAGTTCTTC. Translating it yields CASLSSYNEQFF.

This clone has just one count. The V and J genes are TRBV6-1 and TRBJ1-1; possible D gene TRBD1, 6 bases. The CDR3 is 14 residues long. Germline lookup yields CDR1 MNHNS and CDR2 SASEGT. V was clipped by 0 bases and J by 4 bases, with 9 bases between them. The CDR3 nucleotides read TGTGCCAGCAGTGAAGCGGCAGGGGTCACTGAAGCTTTCTTT. Encoded protein: CASSEAAGVTEAFF.

J is TRBJ2-5 and V is TRBV5-6; D not resolved. V shed 2 bases and J shed 3 bases, with 11 bases lying between them. Germline V CDR1 and CDR2: SGHDT, YYEEEE. CDR3 length equals 14 residues. The CDR3 sequence: CASSFRSPEETQYF. The CDR3 DNA is TGTGCCAGCAGCTTTCGGAGCCCAGAAGAGACCCAGTACTTC.